The 30 T cell receptor beta chains below come from one sample, sequenced in a study of blood T cell repertoires in COVID-19. Method: immunoSEQ multiplex PCR; TCRdb's copy keeps in-frame clones and lacks some. The table has more than 300,000 clones, 70% to 90% seen once. What was sequenced was PBMCs or T cells enriched from blood (not recorded which). All receptors come from a woman aged 25-40 years who had recovered from COVID-19.

The chain joins TRBV19 to TRBJ1-1; 9 positions agree with TRBD1. Trimming at V came to 3 bases and at J to 7 bases, leaving 9 bases not matched to a gene. The length of the CDR3 is 15 residues. The germline V gene encodes CDR1 LNHDA and CDR2 SQIVND (reference sequence). The CDR3: CASSMVYRGQSEAFF. CDR3 in DNA: TGTGCCAGTAGTATGGTTTACAGGGGGCAAAGTGAAGCTTTCTTT.

This chain connects TRBV28 to TRBJ2-1; tentatively, D is TRBD2 (6 bases). Germline V gives CDR1 MDHEN, CDR2 SYDVKM. CDR3 size: 13 residues. V lost 3 bases, J lost 8 bases, and 11 bases lay in between. The CDR3 nucleotides are TGTGCCAGCAGTTTTTCTGGGGAGGATGAGCAGTTCTTC. This translates into CASSFSGEDEQFF. Filled out from reference TRBV28 and TRBJ2-1, the complete variable domain reads DVKVTQSSRYLVKRTGEKVFLECVQDMDHENMFWYRQDPGLGLRLIYFSYDVKMKEKGDIPEGYSVSREKKERFSLILESASTNQTSMYLCASSFSGEDEQFFGPGTRLTVL.

The chain combines TRBV5-4 with TRBJ2-3, with 7 bases matching TRBD1. J gave up 0 bases and V 3 bases, and 7 bases lay outside the gene matches. Germline V CDR1 and CDR2: SGHNT, YYREEE (reference sequence). This CDR3 has 16 amino acids. The CDR3, as DNA: TGTGCCAGCAGCTCCGACAGGGCGAGGAGCACAGATACGCAGTATTTT. Translating gives CASSSDRARSTDTQYF.

The rearrangement joins TRBV18 to TRBJ1-2; TRBD1 is a possible D gene (5 bases). Germline V CDR1 and CDR2: KGHSH, LQKENI. Trimming pared 3 bases from V and 6 bases from J, leaving 14 bases between. The length of the CDR3 is 14 residues. The CDR3 is CASSPRQLRDGYTF. The CDR3 DNA follows: TGTGCCAGCTCACCCCGACAGCTCCGTGATGGCTACACCTTC.

The chain combines TRBV7-9 with TRBJ1-1; maybe TRBD1 (6 bases). The CDR3 totals 15 residues. V lost 5 bases, J lost 4 bases, and 17 bases lay in between. The germline V gene encodes CDR1 SEHNR and CDR2 FQNEAQ (reference sequence). The CDR3 spells CASSPLTGPATEAFF. The CDR3 DNA sequence: TGTGCCAGCAGCCCACTTACAGGGCCGGCCACTGAAGCTTTCTTT.

Comment on this clone: Compared with germline, one end of the junction differs, possibly owing to a read error. The V gene is TRBV3-1 (or the pseudogene TRBV3-2), the J gene TRBJ2-5; 7 nucleotides match TRBD2. Per germline, CDR1 LGHDT and CDR2 YNNKEL (reference sequence). This CDR3 is 13 amino acids long. CDR3 in DNA: TGTGCCAGCAGGCAAGCGGGGAGAGAGACCCAGTACTTC. Residues: CASRQAGRETQYF.

The chain combines TRBV10-2 with TRBJ2-7, with 8 bases fitting TRBD2. Germline V gene lookup returns CDR1 WSHSY and CDR2 SAAADI. Trimming cost V 5 bases and J 3 bases; bases outside gene matches: 6. The CDR3 has 14 amino acids. The CDR3 protein is CASSTPGLGYEQYF. The CDR3 DNA reads as TGCGCCAGCAGTACCCCGGGACTAGGCTACGAGCAGTACTTC.

V gene TRBV11-3 combines with J gene TRBJ1-1; D remains unclear. Deletions cut 5 bases from V and 0 bases from J, with 7 bases between. Germline CDR1 and CDR2: SGHNT and YENEEA. The CDR3 has 13 residues. This CDR3 is CASSVSVNTEAFF. CDR3 bases: TGTGCCAGCAGCGTATCAGTGAACACTGAAGCTTTCTTT.

The chain joins TRBV19 to TRBJ1-1; 7 positions match TRBD1. The ends lost 7 bases at V and 7 bases at J; junction bases unmatched: 9. This CDR3 contains 13 residues. The germline gives CDR1 LNHDA, CDR2 SQIVND (reference sequence). Written as DNA, the CDR3 is TGTGCCAGTATACAGGGGATGTTTGGTGAAGCTTTCTTT. Translated: CASIQGMFGEAFF.

This clone was found once. V usage is TRBV14 and J usage is TRBJ2-7; the D gene is possibly TRBD2 (5 bases). Trimming shortened V by 0 bases and J by 1 base, and 13 bases separated the two germline ends. CDR1 SGHDN and CDR2 FVKESK come from the germline V gene. The CDR3 covers 16 residues. The CDR3 DNA sequence: TGTGCCAGCAGCCAAGAAGTTTGGGGAGCTTCCTACGAGCAGTACTTC. It encodes CASSQEVWGASYEQYF. Using reference TRBV14 and TRBJ2-7 for the parts outside the CDR3, the full variable domain is EAGVTQFPSHSVIEKGQTVTLRCDPISGHDNLYWYRRVMGKEIKFLLHFVKESKQDESGMPNNRFLAERTGGTYSTLKVQPAELEDSGVYFCASSQEVWGASYEQYFGPGTRLTVT.

The table lists this clone with a count of one. This chain joins TRBV5-6 and TRBJ1-1; TRBD1 matches 10 bases. Per germline, CDR1 SGHDT and CDR2 YYEEEE. Trimming removed 0 bases from V and 5 bases from J; junction bases left unmatched: 4. The CDR3 runs to 15 residues. The CDR3 sequence: CASSLGDRGRTEAFF. For the CDR3, the DNA is TGTGCCAGCAGCTTGGGTGACAGGGGGCGTACTGAAGCTTTCTTT.

The CDR3 is CASSLTGTDNEKLFF. CDR3 DNA: TGTGCCAGCAGCTTGACCGGGACAGACAATGAAAAACTGTTTTTT. V and J are TRBV7-9 and TRBJ1-4, with 7 bases lining up with TRBD1. The CDR3 spans 15 residues. Trimming cost V 3 bases and J 5 bases; bases outside gene matches: 6. Germline loops: CDR1 SEHNR, CDR2 FQNEAQ (reference sequence).

A word on this clone: At the DNA level, this CDR3 is encoded by other sequences in the same sample as well. The J gene is TRBJ1-4, the V gene TRBV7-9, with 7 bases aligning to TRBD1. V shed 4 bases and J 5 bases; nucleotides not matched to a gene: 4. Germline V gene lookup returns CDR1 SEHNR and CDR2 FQNEAQ (reference sequence). There are 14 residues in the CDR3. For the CDR3, the DNA is TGTGCCAGCAGCTCCCGACAGGGAAATGAAAAACTGTTTTTT. Protein product: CASSSRQGNEKLFF.

This clone was seen a few times. The chain carries TRBV9 and TRBJ1-6; D is ambiguous. The V gene's germline CDR1 is SGDLS and CDR2 YYNGEE. V dropped 0 bases and J dropped 2 bases, with 6 bases sitting between them. The CDR3 length is 15 residues. DNA of the CDR3: TGTGCCAGCAGCGTAGCGGGTACCTATAATTCACCCCTCCACTTT. It is translated as CASSVAGTYNSPLHF.

This clone was counted once. The chain recombines TRBV6-5 with TRBJ2-2, with TRBD1 matching 10 bases. CDR1 and CDR2 (germline): MNHEY, SVGAGI. The trim removed 5 bases at V and 7 bases at J, leaving 4 bases unmatched. The CDR3 runs 14 residues. This CDR3 is CASSRQGAGGELFF. CDR3 DNA: TGTGCCAGCAGTAGACAGGGGGCCGGCGGGGAGCTGTTTTTT.

This clone was counted once. The genes are TRBV6-2 or TRBV6-3 and TRBJ1-6, with 10 bases that match TRBD1. This CDR3 is 14 amino acids long. The germline V gene encodes CDR1 MNHEY and CDR2 SVGEGT. V lost 5 bases, J lost 9 bases, and 4 bases stayed unmatched. CDR3: CASSDGQGVSPLHF. The CDR3, as DNA: TGTGCCAGCAGTGACGGACAGGGGGTTTCACCCCTCCACTTT.

V and J are TRBV15 and TRBJ1-1, with 9 bases that match TRBD1. Trimming cost V 2 bases and J 4 bases; bases outside gene matches: 8. Germline V gives CDR1 LNHNV, CDR2 YYDKDF (reference sequence). This CDR3 has 16 amino acids. The chain's CDR3 is CATSRPTGTGSTEAFF. CDR3 in DNA: TGTGCCACCAGCAGACCGACCGGGACAGGGAGCACTGAAGCTTTCTTT.

The chain uses TRBV9 and TRBJ1-1; the match to TRBD1 covers 7 bases. Losses at the gene ends were 7 bases for V and 1 base for J; bases not matched to a gene: 7. The CDR3 totals 14 residues. Germline V gene data show CDR1 as SGDLS and CDR2 as YYNGEE. CDR3 sequence: CASAEGAANTEAFF. The CDR3 bases are TGTGCCAGCGCGGAGGGGGCTGCGAACACTGAAGCTTTCTTT.

The chain combines TRBV4-3 with TRBJ2-1, with D possibly TRBD2 on 6 matching bases. This CDR3 comprises 17 residues. CDR1 and CDR2 (germline): LGHNA, YSLEER. V lost 6 bases and J 0 bases, leaving 18 bases between the germline ends. Written as DNA, the CDR3 is TGCGCCAGCAGTAAACGTGTGCGGGGCTTCTCCTACAATGAGCAGTTCTTC. Protein sequence: CASSKRVRGFSYNEQFF.

The genes are TRBV5-1 and TRBJ1-2; 9 nucleotides match TRBD1. The CDR3 has 15 amino acids. The V segment lost 4 bases and the J segment 7 bases; nucleotides outside the gene matches: 11. In germline, CDR1 is SGHRS, CDR2 YFSETQ. CDR3 amino acids: CASSPSGDREAGYTF. The CDR3 nucleotides are TGCGCCAGCAGCCCCAGCGGGGACAGGGAGGCTGGCTACACCTTC.

The sample holds one count of this clone. The V and J genes are TRBV29-1 and TRBJ2-6; 7 bases match TRBD1. Germline CDR1 is SQVTM and CDR2 is ANQGSEA. V lost 1 base and J lost 2; bases outside the gene matches: 2. This CDR3 contains 15 residues. CDR3 residues: CSVEGTGTGANVLTF. As DNA, the CDR3 is TGCAGCGTTGAAGGGACAGGAACTGGGGCCAACGTCCTGACTTTC. Together with reference TRBV29-1 and TRBJ2-6, the CDR3 gives the full variable domain: SAVISQKPSRDICQRGTSLTIQCQVDSQVTMMFWYRQQPGQSLTLIATANQGSEATYESGFVIDKFPISRPNLTFSTLTVSNMSPEDSSIYLCSVEGTGTGANVLTFGAGSRLTVL.

This sequence joins TRBV19 and TRBJ2-7; D gene unclear. The CDR3 contains 15 residues. Germline V CDR1 and CDR2: LNHDA, SQIVND (reference sequence). Trimming stripped 1 base from V and 2 bases from J, with 12 bases between. As DNA, the CDR3 is TGTGCCAGTAGTATAGTACTGGTCCCCCCCTACGAGCAGTACTTC. This codes for CASSIVLVPPYEQYF.

This sequence joins TRBV3-1 (or the pseudogene TRBV3-2) and TRBJ1-5; D is uncertain. The CDR3 has 15 residues. The ends were cut back, 4 bases at V and 0 bases at J, with 10 bases in the middle. The germline V gene encodes CDR1 LGHDT and CDR2 YNNKEL (reference sequence). CDR3 loop: CASSPGFNSNQPQHF. In DNA, the CDR3 is TGTGCCAGCAGCCCAGGATTTAATAGCAATCAGCCCCAGCATTTT.

About this clone: Compared with germline, one end of the junction differs, possibly owing to a read error. This rearrangement joins TRBV4-2 to TRBJ2-3; D is possibly TRBD2 (7 bases). Germline V gives CDR1 LGHNA, CDR2 YNFKEQ. This CDR3 is 16 amino acids long. The CDR3 coding sequence is TGTGCCAGCAGTCAAGGGGCGGGGGCTGGAACAGATACGCAGTATTTT. This encodes CASSQGAGAGTDTQYF.

This chain joins TRBV10-2 and TRBJ2-7; perhaps TRBD1 as D (5 bases). Germline values: CDR1 WSHSY, CDR2 SAAADI. The germline V and J ends were trimmed by 0 bases and 2 bases, with 14 bases remaining between them. The length of the CDR3 is 16 residues. The CDR3 DNA follows: TGCGCCAGCAGTGAGTCGGCAGGGCGGTGGGCCTACGAGCAGTACTTC. Encoded protein: CASSESAGRWAYEQYF.

This clone came up once. This chain joins TRBV5-1 and TRBJ1-2, with 7 bases lining up with TRBD1. The CDR3 extends over 13 amino acids. The ends lost 3 bases at V and 5 bases at J; junction bases unmatched: 4. Germline V CDR1 and CDR2: SGHRS, YFSETQ. The CDR3 DNA reads TGCGCCAGCAGCTCTGGACAGGTGTATGGCTACACCTTC. This encodes CASSSGQVYGYTF.

The sample holds one count of this clone. This rearrangement joins TRBV6-5 to TRBJ1-1, with a tentative D call TRBD1 (6 bases). V was clipped by 0 bases and J by 3 bases, with 11 bases between them. In germline, CDR1 is MNHEY, CDR2 SVGAGI. This CDR3 has 15 residues. The CDR3 protein is CASSYSGAYDTEAFF. CDR3 bases: TGTGCCAGCAGTTACTCGGGGGCCTATGACACTGAAGCTTTCTTT.

The chain couples TRBV9 to TRBJ1-2, with 7 bases lining up with TRBD1. V shed 10 bases and J 6 bases; nucleotides not matched to a gene: 9. CDR1 and CDR2 from the germline V gene are SGDLS and YYNGEE. The CDR3 is made up of 12 amino acids. CDR3 in amino acids: CAGMTGMDGYTF. DNA for the CDR3: TGTGCCGGGATGACAGGGATGGATGGCTACACCTTC.

The chain links TRBV2 to TRBJ1-4; possibly TRBD1 for D (6 bases). Trimming took 8 bases from V and 3 from J, leaving 19 bases between them. The germline CDR1 and CDR2 sequences are SNHLY and FYNNEI. The CDR3 has 16 amino acids. The CDR3 coding sequence is TGTGCCAGCCGGGACACCACCACTAGGGCTAATGAAAAACTGTTTTTT. Translation: CASRDTTTRANEKLFF.

V is TRBV12-5 and J is TRBJ1-5; no definite D call. Trimming shortened V by 3 bases and J by 7 bases, and 4 bases separated the two germline ends. From germline, CDR1 is LGHNT and CDR2 FRNRAP. The CDR3 length is 11 residues. The CDR3 region has the DNA TGTGCTAGTGGTTTCTCCCAGCCCCAGCATTTT. Translated: CASGFSQPQHF.